Listed below are T cell receptor beta chains from one sample, sequenced in a study of cytomegalovirus exposure and HLA in healthy donors. Repertoires were generated with immunoSEQ multiplex PCR, while TCRdb's copy carries only in-frame clones and drops some. The data hold 80,000 or so clones, with 70% to 85% observed a single time. Sequenced sample: PBMCs. The receptors were sampled from a woman aged 40 to 49 in good health and CMV-seronegative. Both conserved end residues are part of each CDR3. The D gene is left open where the match is weak. Size values are once, few and many counts, or a class for expanded clones, and some rows have none.

j_call cdr3_length clone_size d_call v_call cdr3_aa cdr3_nt
TRBJ1-5 15 few NA TRBV6-5 CASRTNRDSNQPQHF TGTGCCAGCAGGACCAACAGAGATAGCAATCAGCCCCAGCATTTT
TRBJ1-1 13 NA NA TRBV5-4 CASSGGGYTEAFF TGTGCCAGCAGCGGGGGGGGGTACACTGAAGCTTTCTTT
TRBJ2-4 16 once TRBD1 TRBV6-6 CASRTPEDRGKNIQYF TGTGCCAGCAGGACGCCCGAGGACAGGGGAAAAAACATTCAGTACTTC
TRBJ2-7 16 few TRBD1 TRBV30 CAWSPALSGQGNEQYF TGTGCCTGGAGTCCCGCTCTATCGGGACAGGGGAACGAGCAGTACTTC
TRBJ2-7 16 NA TRBD1 TRBV6-6 CASSPQGGQGAGEQYF TGTGCCAGCAGCCCCCAGGGGGGACAGGGGGCGGGGGAGCAGTACTTC
TRBJ2-1 14 few TRBD1 TRBV10-2 CASSEQGARNEQFF TGCGCCAGCAGTGAACAGGGGGCTCGCAATGAGCAGTTCTTC
TRBJ2-1 15 NA NA TRBV6-6 CASTPTGWEYNEQFF TGTGCCAGCACCCCAACGGGATGGGAGTACAATGAGCAGTTCTTC
TRBJ1-2 14 NA NA TRBV18 CASSPLDNNYGYTF TGTGCCAGCTCACCGTTGGACAATAACTATGGCTACACCTTC
TRBJ2-7 15 NA NA TRBV7-2 CASSLVVGGYYEQYF TGTGCCAGCAGCTTAGTTGTCGGGGGATACTACGAGCAGTACTTC
TRBJ2-7 15 NA TRBD2 TRBV5-5 CASSSGLAGPYEQYF TGTGCCAGCAGCTCGGGACTAGCGGGACCCTACGAGCAGTACTTC
TRBJ1-1 14 NA NA TRBV10-2 CASSPAGHLQEAFF TGCGCCAGCAGCCCCGCCGGACACTTGCAGGAAGCTTTCTTT
TRBJ2-7 15 few TRBD1 TRBV7-8 CASSRLRGLTYEQYF TGTGCCAGCAGCCGCTTGAGGGGGCTGACCTACGAGCAGTACTTC
TRBJ2-5 14 NA NA TRBV5-1 CASRRARGQETQYF TGCGCCAGCAGACGAGCTAGGGGCCAAGAGACCCAGTACTTC
TRBJ2-7 14 NA TRBD1 TRBV29-1 CSVEVGQGVDEQYF TGCAGCGTTGAAGTGGGACAGGGGGTGGACGAGCAGTACTTC
TRBJ2-7 12 NA NA TRBV11-2 CASSNTPYEQYF TGTGCCAGCAGCAATACACCTTACGAGCAGTACTTC
TRBJ2-1 17 NA TRBD2 TRBV5-6 CASSPGLAGGQYNEQFF TGTGCCAGCAGCCCCGGACTAGCGGGGGGGCAATACAATGAGCAGTTCTTC
TRBJ1-4 14 NA NA TRBV11-2 CASSQDSYNEKLFF TGTGCCAGCAGTCAAGACTCGTATAATGAAAAACTGTTTTTT
TRBJ1-1 16 NA TRBD1 TRBV28 CASSPGGAISSTEAFF TGTGCCAGCAGCCCAGGGGGCGCGATTTCCTCCACTGAAGCTTTCTTT
TRBJ1-2 16 NA NA TRBV12-2 CASRLVPGVRNYGYTF TGTGCAAGTCGCTTAGTCCCAGGGGTAAGGAACTATGGCTACACCTTC
TRBJ2-6 17 NA TRBD2 TRBV5-6 CASSLGGGAGGANVLTF TGTGCCAGCAGCTTGGGGGGAGGGGCGGGCGGGGCCAACGTCCTGACTTTC
TRBJ2-2 16 NA TRBD2 TRBV9 CASTGTSGSVGGELFF TGTGCCAGCACCGGGACTAGCGGGAGTGTAGGCGGGGAGCTGTTTTTT
TRBJ2-1 14 NA NA TRBV13 CASSVSGDYNEQFF TGTGCCAGCAGCGTCTCAGGGGACTACAATGAGCAGTTCTTC
TRBJ2-5 14 NA TRBD2 TRBV5-1 CATSGGGSQETQYF TGCGCCACCAGCGGGGGGGGCTCCCAAGAGACCCAGTACTTC
TRBJ2-1 14 NA NA TRBV30 CAWNAGSSYNEQFF TGTGCCTGGAACGCGGGTAGCTCCTACAATGAGCAGTTCTTC
TRBJ1-4 16 few TRBD1 TRBV9 CASSVSGDRYNEKLFF TGTGCCAGCAGCGTAAGCGGGGACAGGTATAATGAAAAACTGTTTTTT
TRBJ2-4 15 NA NA TRBV5-1 CASSLESGYQNIQYF TGCGCCAGCAGCTTGGAGTCAGGGTACCAAAACATTCAGTACTTC
TRBJ2-3 14 NA TRBD1 TRBV7-9 CASSFEGAGDTQYF TGTGCCAGCAGCTTTGAGGGGGCAGGGGATACGCAGTATTTT
TRBJ2-3 15 NA NA TRBV15 CATSRDSRGTDTQYF TGTGCCACCAGCAGAGATTCCAGGGGCACAGATACGCAGTATTTT